The 21 T cell receptor beta chains listed next were all sequenced from one sample in a study of lymphopenia after photon versus proton radiotherapy. Assay: immunoSEQ multiplex PCR; the TCRdb copy retains only in-frame clones and omits some. The table lists about 7,500 clones, approximately 91% of them singletons. This sample comprised peripheral blood, obtained from a patient treated with photon-based radiotherapy. These receptors originate from a woman in her 70s with pancreatic cancer.

The chain's CDR3 is CASSHPGLAGLYEQYF. The DNA of the CDR3 is TGTGCCAGCAGCCATCCTGGACTAGCGGGATTGTACGAGCAGTACTTC. The rearrangement uses TRBV21-1 and TRBJ2-7; TRBD2, the table's D call, lacks a check against the DNA. TRBV21-1 is shown as a pseudogene. The CDR3 length is 16 residues.

This clone has a single count. V and J are TRBV4-3 and TRBJ2-7; 7 bases match TRBD1. This CDR3 is built from 16 residues. In germline, CDR1 is LGHNA, CDR2 YSLEER. V lost 0 bases to trimming and J lost 5 bases; unmatched junction nucleotides: 10. CDR3 region: CASSQELNRGFDEQYF. CDR3 bases: TGCGCCAGCAGCCAAGAATTAAACAGGGGTTTTGACGAGCAGTACTTC.

This clone is a singleton in its sample. The chain carries TRBV4-2 and TRBJ2-7; 7 bases map to TRBD2. V gave up 4 bases and J gave up 4 bases; unmatched junction bases: 10. Germline CDR1 and CDR2: LGHNA and YNFKEQ. The CDR3 is 15 amino acids. The CDR3, as DNA: TGTGCCAGCAGCCTCTCTGCGGGAGTGAATTACGAGCAGTACTTC. Residues: CASSLSAGVNYEQYF.

The rearrangement joins TRBV19 to TRBJ1-1; TRBD1 agrees at 8 bases. Unmatched junction bases numbered 6, after V lost 1 base and J lost 5 bases. Germline lookup yields CDR1 LNHDA and CDR2 SQIVND (reference sequence). The CDR3 sequence is 15 residues long. CDR3 protein: CASSIGPGGGTEAFF. Written as DNA, the CDR3 is TGTGCCAGTAGTATAGGCCCAGGGGGCGGTACTGAAGCTTTCTTT.

The chain has TRBV7-6 and TRBJ2-1; possible D gene TRBD2, 6 bases. Trimming took 4 bases from V and 5 from J, leaving 33 bases between them. This CDR3 has 21 amino acids. The germline CDR1 and CDR2 sequences are SGHVS and FNYEAQ. CDR3 nucleotides: TGTGCCAGCAGCTCCATACCCGGGATGACTAGGACTTCAGGAGGGGACAATGAGCAGTTCTTC. This encodes CASSSIPGMTRTSGGDNEQFF.

The chain uses TRBV28 and TRBJ2-5; tentatively, D is TRBD2 (5 bases). Germline-derived CDR1 and CDR2 are MDHEN and SYDVKM. V dropped 6 bases and J dropped 2 bases, with 16 bases sitting between them. The CDR3 spans 15 residues. The DNA of the CDR3 is TGTGCCAGCAGAGCAGCGGAACATCGGCAAGAGACCCAGTACTTC. This codes for CASRAAEHRQETQYF.

The chain joins TRBV5-3 to TRBJ1-5; D is undetermined. TRBV5-3 is given ORF status, its function remaining uncertain. The CDR3 runs to 15 residues. V lost 1 base and J 2 bases, leaving 10 bases between the germline ends. CDR3 DNA sequence: TGTGCCAGAAGCTTGATTTCTGGGGGCAATCAGCCCCAGCATTTT. Amino acid sequence: CARSLISGGNQPQHF.

The J gene is TRBJ2-1, the V gene TRBV28; D tentatively fits TRBD1 or TRBD2 (5 bases each). Per the germline V gene, CDR1 is MDHEN and CDR2 is SYDVKM. CDR3 size: 14 residues. The V end lost 8 bases, the J end lost 5 bases, and 16 bases lay between the germline ends. The CDR3 reads CASLRDPRNNEQFF. The CDR3, as DNA: TGTGCCAGCCTCAGGGACCCCAGGAACAATGAGCAGTTCTTC.

This clone was found once. The chain couples TRBV27 to TRBJ2-7; D is perhaps TRBD2 (7 bases). Deletions cut 2 bases from V and 2 bases from J, with 10 bases between. The CDR3 spans 14 residues. Per germline, CDR1 MNHEY and CDR2 SMNVEV (reference sequence). CDR3 in DNA: TGTGCCAGCAGTTTAGGGCGGGGGCCCTACGAGCAGTACTTC. Translation gives CASSLGRGPYEQYF.

The genes are TRBV5-4 and TRBJ2-1; TRBD2 matches 12 bases. The junction had 3 bases not matched to a gene; V was cut back by 4 bases and J by 7 bases. From germline, CDR1 is SGHNT and CDR2 YYREEE (reference sequence). CDR3 size: 14 residues. The CDR3, as DNA: TGTGCCAGCAGCGGACTAGCGGGACGGAATGAGCAGTTCTTC. It codes for CASSGLAGRNEQFF.

The CDR3 nucleotides read TGTGCCAGCTCACCCGGGACAGGGACGGCCGGCGAGCAGTACTTC. Protein sequence: CASSPGTGTAGEQYF. The J gene is TRBJ2-7, the V gene TRBV18; 9 bases line up with TRBD1. The CDR3 length is 15 residues. Germline V CDR1 and CDR2: KGHSH, LQKENI. After removal of 3 bases from V and 6 bases from J, the junction contained 9 bases not matched to a gene. Supplemented by reference TRBV18 and TRBJ2-7, the full variable domain reads NAGVMQNPRHLVRRRGQEARLRCSPMKGHSHVYWYRQLPEEGLKFMVYLQKENIIDESGMPKERFSAEFPKEGPSILRIQQVVRGDSAAYFCASSPGTGTAGEQYFGPGTRLTVT.

The chain couples TRBV27 to TRBJ1-5; 8 bases agree with TRBD1. Trimming cost V 4 bases and J 5 bases; bases outside gene matches: 4. The germline gives CDR1 MNHEY, CDR2 SMNVEV (reference sequence). The CDR3 sequence is 14 residues long. CDR3 sequence (DNA): TGTGCCAGCAGTTACACAGGGGGGGATCAGCCCCAGCATTTT. As protein: CASSYTGGDQPQHF.

The gene calls are TRBV6-6 and TRBJ1-6, with 7 nucleotides matching TRBD1. Germline V gives CDR1 MNHNY, CDR2 SVGAGI (reference sequence). With V trimmed by 5 bases and J by 6 bases, 7 bases remained unmatched. The CDR3 contains 15 residues. CDR3 sequence: CASSTPGTANSPLHF. The CDR3 DNA reads TGTGCCAGCAGTACCCCCGGGACAGCTAATTCACCCCTCCACTTT.

The chain couples TRBV19 to TRBJ2-1; weak D call: TRBD1 (5 bases). This CDR3 has 15 residues. Trimming removed 3 bases from V and 7 bases from J, with 16 bases in between. Germline values: CDR1 LNHDA, CDR2 SQIVND (reference sequence). CDR3: CASSIQGALVNEQFF. CDR3 sequence (DNA): TGTGCCAGTAGTATCCAAGGGGCTTTAGTAAATGAGCAGTTCTTC.

This clone was picked up a small number of times. Other DNA sequences in this sample translate to the same CDR3. The rearrangement joins TRBV14 to TRBJ1-2, with D possibly matching TRBD1 (5 bases). CDR1 is SGHDN and CDR2 is FVKESK in the germline V gene. CDR3 size: 15 residues. Trimming took off 1 base at V and 4 bases at J, with 13 bases between the two ends. CDR3 coding DNA: TGTGCCAGCAGCCAAGTTGGGGGACCTACCTATGGCTACACCTTC. Its protein product is CASSQVGGPTYGYTF.

This chain connects TRBV18 to TRBJ1-4; no clear D. V lost 0 bases and J lost 10, with 15 bases in between. CDR1 is KGHSH and CDR2 is LQKENI in the germline V gene. The CDR3 has 15 residues. CDR3 sequence: CASSPPMEAGIKLFF. The CDR3, as DNA: TGTGCCAGCTCACCACCGATGGAGGCCGGAATAAAACTGTTTTTT.

The chain has TRBV28 and TRBJ2-7; 10 bases map to TRBD1. Germline CDR1 is MDHEN and CDR2 is SYDVKM. J was trimmed by 0 bases and V by 6 bases; bases with no gene match: 11. This CDR3 region has 17 residues. CDR3 loop: CASSSDRGTHVSYEQYF. Written as DNA, the CDR3 is TGTGCCAGCAGCTCGGACAGGGGGACGCATGTCTCCTACGAGCAGTACTTC. Looking up the rest from reference TRBV28 and TRBJ2-7 gives the full variable domain: DVKVTQSSRYLVKRTGEKVFLECVQDMDHENMFWYRQDPGLGLRLIYFSYDVKMKEKGDIPEGYSVSREKKERFSLILESASTNQTSMYLCASSSDRGTHVSYEQYFGPGTRLTVT.

The genes are TRBV11-3 and TRBJ2-1, with D unresolved. Germline V gene sequence: CDR1 SGHNT, CDR2 YENEEA. Trimming pared 0 bases from V and 3 bases from J, leaving 9 bases between. This CDR3 has 15 residues. The CDR3 loop reads CASSLDGDDYNEQFF. The CDR3 nucleotides read TGTGCCAGCAGCTTAGATGGAGACGACTACAATGAGCAGTTCTTC. The whole variable domain, filled in from reference TRBV11-3 and TRBJ2-1, reads EAGVVQSPRYKIIEKKQPVAFWCNPISGHNTLYWYLQNLGQGPELLIRYENEEAVDDSQLPKDRFSAERLKGVDSTLKIQPAELGDSAVYLCASSLDGDDYNEQFFGPGTRLTVL.

This CDR3 reads CASRPDRRVNQPQHF. CDR3 DNA: TGTGCCAGCAGACCAGACAGGCGGGTCAATCAGCCCCAGCATTTT. V usage is TRBV6-5 and J usage is TRBJ1-5; a weak D match, TRBD1 (6 bases). Trimming stripped 6 bases from V and 3 bases from J, with 15 bases between. CDR1 is MNHEY, CDR2 SVGAGI, per germline. CDR3 length: 15 amino acids.

This clone appeared once. This chain joins TRBV13 and TRBJ1-1, with no clear D. There are 13 residues in the CDR3. Germline CDR1 reads PRHDT; CDR2 reads FYEKMQ (reference sequence). Trimming shortened V by 4 bases and J by 7 bases, and 13 bases separated the two germline ends. CDR3 sequence (DNA): TGTGCCAGCAGCTCCAAATCGGTCGATGAAGCTTTCTTT. It encodes CASSSKSVDEAFF.

The V and J genes are TRBV19 and TRBJ1-2; D gene ambiguous. Looked up from germline, CDR1 is LNHDA and CDR2 is SQIVND (reference sequence). V was clipped by 3 bases and J by 1 base, with 6 bases between them. CDR3 size: 13 residues. The CDR3 DNA sequence: TGTGCCAGTAGTATTGAGAATAACTATGGCTACACCTTC. Translated: CASSIENNYGYTF.